Given below is one T cell receptor (beta chain) in context. What it binds is not known. Germline V gene data show CDR1 as SGHKS and CDR2 as YYEKEE (reference sequence). The CDR3 is 14 residues long. Trimming removed 5 bases from V and 8 bases from J, with 19 bases in between. The data were taken from a study of T cells after yellow fever vaccination. Background on the study: Some fractions had low cell numbers, and these were prepared with SMART-Seq v4 Ultra Low Input.

Regarding the study as a whole: A secondary response was less intense yet reached its peak sooner, at day 5 versus 15. A limited proportion of clonotypes was detected within both the CD4 and CD8 compartments.

TCRdb processed the 5' RACE reads anew with MiXCR; each CDR3 protein has one entry. The table records about 340,000 distinct CDR3 sequences, approximately 3.9% of them present only once. This clonotype was obtained from a man aged 18-30 years who received the YFV17D yellow fever vaccine. This sequence joins TRBV5-5 and TRBJ1-2; D remains unclear. Sequencing was performed on PBMCs, taken 5 days after the yellow fever booster vaccination. DNA for the CDR3: TGTGCCAGCAGGAGGCCGGGAGGGTTTACGGGCTACACCTTC. The encoded protein is CASRRPGGFTGYTF.